The subject of this entry is one T cell receptor beta chain. The antigen remains unidentified. The J segment lost 4 bases and the V segment lost 7 bases, leaving 5 bases of the junction unmatched. The CDR3 runs to 14 residues. CDR1 and CDR2 from the germline V gene are MNHEY and SMNVEV (reference sequence). This table comes from immunoSEQ multiplex PCR, and its TCRdb copy is limited to in-frame clones, with some not included. The repertoire consists of about 49,000 clones, with around 84% occurring once and the leading ten covering over 20%. This record belongs to a study of OX40 agonist ivuxolimab in advanced cancers. Turning to the study itself: About 42% of patients had received prior checkpoint inhibitor therapy. Study results and limitations: A proportion of nonresponders additionally exhibited low normalized T-cell clonal expansion.

This rearrangement joins TRBV27 to TRBJ1-5; 9 bases match TRBD1. The starting material was CD4+ or CD8+ T cells sorted from blood, obtained in a trial of the OX40 agonist ivuxolimab. This sequence was found in an adult with an advanced solid tumor such as melanoma, head and neck, liver or kidney cancer. The CDR3 sequence is CASKPGQGNQPQHF. The CDR3 DNA is TGTGCCAGCAAACCGGGACAGGGTAATCAGCCCCAGCATTTT.